The clone carrying this TCR beta chain was seen once. Its target is unknown. The sample has other DNA sequences that encode this CDR3 too. V lost 3 bases and J lost 0, with 5 bases in between. Germline CDR1 reads KGHSH; CDR2 reads LQKENI. There are 13 residues in the CDR3. This entry is derived from a study of shared clonotypes between healthy human individuals. Sequencing was performed with immunoSEQ multiplex PCR; in TCRdb, only in-frame clones are kept and a portion is missing. The sample carries about 2.3 million clones, over 90% recorded once. Study outcomes and limitations: Clonotypes that were shared across a handful of donors made up roughly 5% of naive CD4 clonotypes. Tissue TCR repertoires likely differ from these blood-only repertoires.

Sample: naive CD4+ T cells from PBMCs. Subset here: CD45RA+ positively selected. V gene TRBV18 combines with J gene TRBJ1-2; D remains unclear. This TCR was recovered from a man between 18 and 29 years old in good health. Some clones in this sample may be carry-over from other donors' samples. The CDR3 sequence: CASSPSANYGYTF. The CDR3 nucleotides read TGTGCCAGCTCACCTTCCGCTAACTATGGCTACACCTTC.